What follows is one TCR beta chain and its context. This record belongs to a study of blood T cell repertoires in COVID-19. Study at large: The samples span acute and convalescent COVID-19 from the United States, Italy and Spain. Sample material is recorded as cDNA or gDNA derived from T cells, B-cell-depleted T cells, or PBMCs.

The protocol was immunoSEQ multiplex PCR, while the TCRdb copy is restricted to in-frame clones and leaves out a portion. The sample lists over 150,000 clones; around 90% were seen once. CDR1 and CDR2 (germline): SEHNR, FQNEAQ (reference sequence). This CDR3 contains 15 residues. The V gene end was trimmed by 4 bases and the J gene end by 8 bases; junction bases not matched to a gene: 8. The source of this sequence is a woman aged 60 to 75 who had recovered from COVID-19. The V and J genes are TRBV7-9 and TRBJ1-4, with TRBD1 identical over 9 bases. Sequenced input: peripheral blood. The DNA of the CDR3 is TGTGCCAGCAGCTACGGGACAGGGCGGGGGGAAAAACTGTTTTTT. Protein product: CASSYGTGRGEKLFF. The full variable domain, rest sourced from reference TRBV7-9 and TRBJ1-4, is DTGVSQNPRHKITKRGQNVTFRCDPISEHNRLYWYRQTLGQGPEFLTYFQNEAQLEKSRLLSDRFSAERPKGSFSTLEIQRTEQGDSAMYLCASSYGTGRGEKLFFGSGTQLSVL.